This T cell receptor beta chain was captured by sequencing in a study of blood T cell repertoires in COVID-19. Across the whole study: Donors in the United States, Italy and Spain gave samples during acute or convalescent COVID-19. In each case, the material was cDNA or gDNA derived from T cells, B-cell-depleted T cells, or PBMCs.

In the authors' methods: Amplification from reference gene primers served as the basis for estimated nucleated cell counts. Sequencing was performed with immunoSEQ multiplex PCR; in TCRdb, only in-frame clones are kept and a portion is missing. The DNA gave D and trimming, while V, J and clone size come from that table. The sample lists some 110,000 clones, 82% occurring once. CDR1 is SGHRS and CDR2 is YFSETQ in the germline V gene. The CDR3 is made up of 15 amino acids. Trimming took 3 bases from V and 6 from J; bases not matched to a gene: 9. This clonotype was sampled from a man aged 65 to 85 with acute or convalescent COVID-19. V gene TRBV5-1 combines with J gene TRBJ1-5, with 7 bases matching TRBD1. The sample comprised peripheral blood. The DNA of the CDR3 is TGCGCCAGCAGCTACGAGGGGGCCACAGGTCAGCCCCAGCATTTT. It is translated as CASSYEGATGQPQHF.